What follows are 30 T cell receptor beta chains derived from one specimen sequenced in a study of early T cells in non-severe SARS-CoV-2 infection. TCRdb called the 5' RACE reads again in MiXCR, with one record for every CDR3 protein. The sample has tens of thousands of distinct CDR3 sequences; around 12% are singletons. The sequencing used whole blood, collected at baseline. These receptors were obtained from an adult who was a healthcare worker with PCR-confirmed SARS-CoV-2 infection or an uninfected control (not recorded which).

The sample holds many counts of this clonotype. This chain links TRBV9 with TRBJ2-2; 8 nucleotides agree with TRBD2. J lost 3 bases, V lost 0 bases, and 7 bases had no gene match. This CDR3 region has 17 residues. Germline V gene data show CDR1 as SGDLS and CDR2 as YYNGEE. DNA of the CDR3: TGTGCCAGCAGCGTAGTTGCGTTTAGCGGGGACACCGGGGAGCTGTTTTTT. Its translation is CASSVVAFSGDTGELFF.

This chain connects TRBV6-5 to TRBJ2-6, with D tentatively TRBD1 (5 bases). Germline values: CDR1 MNHEY, CDR2 SVGAGI. CDR3 length: 18 residues. V was pared by 0 bases and J by 4 bases, with 16 bases between. For the CDR3, the DNA is TGTGCCAGCAGTTACTCGGGCCGCCAGGGTTACGGGGCCAACGTCCTGACTTTC. This gives the protein CASSYSGRQGYGANVLTF.

This clonotype has ten or more counts. The rearrangement uses TRBV20-1 and TRBJ2-7; a possible D gene is TRBD2 (6 bases). The CDR3 consists of 14 residues. Trimming stripped 6 bases from V and 7 bases from J, with 22 bases between. The germline gives CDR1 DFQATT, CDR2 SNEGSKA (reference sequence). CDR3 loop: CSAPVGLTTWEQYF. CDR3 sequence (DNA): TGCAGTGCCCCAGTGGGACTTACGACCTGGGAGCAGTACTTC.

This clonotype was seen only a few times. The chain joins TRBV7-3 to TRBJ2-6; D remains ambiguous. This CDR3 has 17 residues. Trimming removed 2 bases at V and 0 bases at J, with 11 bases between. Germline assignment: CDR1 SGHTA and CDR2 FQGTGA. In nucleotides, the CDR3 is TGTGCCAGCAGCTTAGGCCTACCACGCTCTGGGGCCAACGTCCTGACTTTC. Translation: CASSLGLPRSGANVLTF. Full variable domain (missing parts from reference TRBV7-3 and TRBJ2-6): GAGVSQTPSNKVTEKGKYVELRCDPISGHTALYWYRQSLGQGPEFLIYFQGTGAADDSGLPNDRFFAVRPEGSVSTLKIQRTERGDSAVYLCASSLGLPRSGANVLTFGAGSRLTVL.

The chain recombines TRBV28 with TRBJ1-6, with D unresolved. The CDR3 spans 16 residues. Per the germline V gene, CDR1 is MDHEN and CDR2 is SYDVKM. V shed 5 bases and J shed 11 bases, with 22 bases lying between them. CDR3 region: CASSPRGRAPRTPLHF. CDR3 in DNA: TGTGCCAGCAGTCCCCGTGGTAGGGCCCCAAGGACACCCCTCCACTTT.

This clonotype was counted between two and nine times. This chain joins TRBV4-3 and TRBJ2-7; 7 bases match TRBD1. The CDR3 loop spans 15 amino acids. The V segment lost 3 bases and the J segment 4 bases; nucleotides outside the gene matches: 9. Germline V gene lookup returns CDR1 LGHNA and CDR2 YSLEER. The CDR3 DNA sequence: TGCGCCAGCAGCCAGACAGGGAAGGAATTATACGAGCAGTACTTC. Translating it yields CASSQTGKELYEQYF.

The CDR3 nucleotides read TGTGCCAGCAGCCAGGTTTTCACAAATTCACCCCTCCACTTT. Its translation: CASSQVFTNSPLHF. The chain combines TRBV7-2 with TRBJ1-6; D gene uncertain. Trimming pared 5 bases from V and 7 bases from J, leaving 12 bases between. The CDR3 has 14 residues. CDR1 and CDR2 from the germline V gene are SGHTA and FQGNSA.

This clonotype was detected ten times or more. This chain uses TRBV5-4 with TRBJ1-6; D is uncertain. Germline V lookup: CDR1 SGHNT, CDR2 YYREEE (reference sequence). CDR3 length equals 14 residues. V lost 0 bases to trimming and J lost 8 bases, with 9 bases between them. The CDR3 DNA reads as TGTGCCAGCAGCTTGGCCGGGAGGGATTCACCCCTCCACTTT. Protein product: CASSLAGRDSPLHF. Supplemented by reference TRBV5-4 and TRBJ1-6, the full variable domain reads ETGVTQSPTHLIKTRGQQVTLRCSSQSGHNTVSWYQQALGQGPQFIFQYYREEENGRGNFPPRFSGLQFPNYSSELNVNALELDDSALYLCASSLAGRDSPLHFGNGTRLTVT.

This clonotype was observed many times. The rearrangement joins TRBV12-3 or TRBV12-4 to TRBJ1-5, with D unresolved. The length of the CDR3 is 14 residues. The V and J ends lost 2 bases and 3 bases respectively, with 8 bases between them. The CDR3 here is CASSLKSDNQPQHF. The CDR3 nucleotides are TGTGCCAGCAGTTTAAAGTCAGACAATCAGCCCCAGCATTTT.

This sequence joins TRBV7-9 and TRBJ1-1; D is unresolved. Trimming took off 5 bases at V and 5 bases at J, with 9 bases between the two ends. The CDR3 consists of 12 residues. The germline V gene has CDR1 SEHNR and CDR2 FQNEAQ (reference sequence). CDR3 nucleotide sequence: TGTGCCAGCAGCCGGACGGGAACTGAAGCTTTCTTT. It yields the protein CASSRTGTEAFF.

This clonotype has just a few counts. This sequence joins TRBV10-2 and TRBJ1-5; D not resolved. The CDR3 loop spans 13 amino acids. Germline V gives CDR1 WSHSY, CDR2 SAAADI. Between the trimmed V and J ends, which lost 2 bases and 5 bases, there was a span of 7 bases. Here the CDR3 DNA reads TGCGCCAGCAGTGAGACAGCCTATCAGCCCCAGCATTTT. It yields the protein CASSETAYQPQHF.

J is TRBJ2-1 and V is TRBV20-1; TRBD2 agrees at 8 bases. The CDR3 contains 14 residues. Trimming cost V 5 bases and J 4 bases; bases outside gene matches: 7. Germline CDR1 DFQATT, CDR2 SNEGSKA (reference sequence). The DNA of the CDR3 is TGCAGTGCTCGACTAGCGATGCCTTACAATGAGCAGTTCTTC. This codes for CSARLAMPYNEQFF.

This clonotype has only a few counts. The chain employs TRBV4-3 and TRBJ1-5, with D uncertain. Germline CDR1 reads LGHNA; CDR2 reads YSLEER. V was shortened by 0 bases and J by 7 bases, with 7 bases between the two germline ends. CDR3 size: 13 residues. Written as DNA, the CDR3 is TGCGCCAGCAGCCAAGACGAAAGCCAGCCCCAGCATTTT. Its translation: CASSQDESQPQHF.

The chain links TRBV25-1 to TRBJ1-6; 11 nucleotides line up with TRBD1. CDR1 is MGHDK and CDR2 is SYGVNS in the germline V gene. CDR3 length equals 14 residues. J was trimmed by 10 bases and V by 3 bases; bases with no gene match: 2. The chain's CDR3 is CASSDGTGGSPLHF. DNA of the CDR3: TGTGCCAGCAGTGATGGGACAGGGGGATCACCCCTCCACTTT.

This clonotype was detected a few times. V and J are TRBV5-1 and TRBJ2-7, with 12 bases matching TRBD2. The V segment lost 4 bases and the J segment 7 bases; nucleotides outside the gene matches: 9. The CDR3 consists of 15 residues. CDR1 is SGHRS, CDR2 YFSETQ, per germline. CDR3 amino acids: CASSPGTSGFEEQYF. The CDR3 coding sequence is TGCGCCAGCAGCCCGGGGACTAGCGGGTTCGAGGAGCAGTACTTC.

This clonotype was detected many times. The genes are TRBV7-8 and TRBJ2-7; no firm D call. The CDR3 consists of 13 residues. Per the germline V gene, CDR1 is SGHVS and CDR2 is FQNEAQ. V lost 5 bases, J lost 3 bases, and 11 bases lay in between. The CDR3 bases are TGTGCCAGCAGCCCTAGGAGCCGCTACGAGCAGTACTTC. Its translation: CASSPRSRYEQYF.

This clonotype was seen only a few times. The chain combines TRBV4-2 with TRBJ2-7; unclear D gene. Trimming stripped 0 bases from V and 5 bases from J, with 5 bases between. Germline CDR1 is LGHNA and CDR2 is YNFKEQ. CDR3 size: 12 residues. The CDR3 is CASSQDVNEQYF. DNA for the CDR3: TGTGCCAGCAGCCAAGATGTCAACGAGCAGTACTTC.

The rearrangement links TRBV5-5 to TRBJ2-1; D is ambiguous. Germline V gene data show CDR1 as SGHKS and CDR2 as YYEKEE (reference sequence). The CDR3 runs to 15 residues. V was pared by 0 bases and J by 4 bases, with 11 bases between. The CDR3 loop is CASSLAISPYNEQFF. CDR3 DNA sequence: TGTGCCAGCAGCTTGGCCATCTCTCCTTACAATGAGCAGTTCTTC. The whole variable domain, filled in from reference TRBV5-5 and TRBJ2-1, reads DAGVTQSPTHLIKTRGQQVTLRCSPISGHKSVSWYQQVLGQGPQFIFQYYEKEERGRGNFPDRFSARQFPNYSSELNVNALLLGDSALYLCASSLAISPYNEQFFGPGTRLTVL.

This clonotype was recorded a few times. One end of the junction is discordant with germline, which a read error may explain. The chain recombines TRBV12-3 or TRBV12-4 with TRBJ1-4; D remains ambiguous. CDR3 length: 15 residues. CDR3 residues: CASSLGVTINEKLSF. The DNA for the CDR3 is TGTGCCAGCAGTTTAGGGGTTACAATTAATGAAAAACTGTCTTTT.

This clonotype was detected only a few times. The chain employs TRBV20-1 and TRBJ2-3, with 7 positions matching TRBD2. This CDR3 comprises 14 residues. The trim removed 6 bases at V and 3 bases at J, leaving 9 bases unmatched. Germline CDR1 and CDR2: DFQATT and SNEGSKA (reference sequence). The CDR3 DNA follows: TGCAGTGCCCCTGAAGCGGGATTGACAGATACGCAGTATTTT. The encoded protein is CSAPEAGLTDTQYF.

Many counts were recorded for this clonotype. The chain uses TRBV14 and TRBJ2-7; D call uncertain. CDR3 length: 12 amino acids. CDR1 SGHDN and CDR2 FVKESK come from the germline V gene. V lost 0 bases to trimming and J lost 10 bases, with 10 bases between them. Here the CDR3 reads CASSQDHLSQYF. CDR3 in DNA: TGTGCCAGCAGCCAAGATCATCTCAGCCAGTACTTC.

This clonotype was observed a few times. The chain has TRBV19 and TRBJ2-7; 8 bases fit TRBD1. Unmatched junction bases numbered 4, after V lost 6 bases and J lost 3 bases. CDR1 and CDR2 from the germline V gene are LNHDA and SQIVND (reference sequence). This CDR3 has 13 residues. The CDR3 protein is CASRSGQVYEQYF. CDR3 nucleotides: TGTGCCAGTAGATCGGGACAGGTCTACGAGCAGTACTTC. The full variable domain, with the rest looked up from reference TRBV19 and TRBJ2-7, is DGGITQSPKYLFRKEGQNVTLSCEQNLNHDAMYWYRQDPGQGLRLIYYSQIVNDFQKGDIAEGYSVSREKKESFPLTVTSAQKNPTAFYLCASRSGQVYEQYFGPGTRLTVT.

In its sample, this clonotype was seen many times. The genes are TRBV20-1 and TRBJ1-1; 11 nucleotides agree with TRBD1. Trimming cost V 5 bases and J 0 bases; bases outside gene matches: 2. Germline V gene lookup returns CDR1 DFQATT and CDR2 SNEGSKA (reference sequence). The CDR3 runs to 14 residues. The CDR3: CSAGQGAMNTEAFF. The CDR3 DNA reads TGCAGTGCTGGACAGGGGGCAATGAACACTGAAGCTTTCTTT.

The genes are TRBV18 and TRBJ1-5; 9 positions match TRBD1. The CDR3 has 14 amino acids. Germline CDR1 is KGHSH and CDR2 is LQKENI. V was clipped by 3 bases and J by 7 bases; unmatched bases: 4. The CDR3 bases are TGTGCCAGCTCACCGGGACAGGGCTTCCAGCCCCAGCATTTT. Protein: CASSPGQGFQPQHF. Filled out from reference TRBV18 and TRBJ1-5, the complete variable domain reads NAGVMQNPRHLVRRRGQEARLRCSPMKGHSHVYWYRQLPEEGLKFMVYLQKENIIDESGMPKERFSAEFPKEGPSILRIQQVVRGDSAAYFCASSPGQGFQPQHFGDGTRLSIL.

The gene calls are TRBV6-5 and TRBJ2-3; a possible D gene is TRBD2 (5 bases). The CDR3 spans 14 residues. Deletions cut 2 bases from V and 2 bases from J, with 8 bases between. Germline V lookup: CDR1 MNHEY, CDR2 SVGAGI. This chain's CDR3 is CASSYRTVTDTQYF. The CDR3 nucleotides read TGTGCCAGCAGTTACAGGACTGTCACAGATACGCAGTATTTT.

In DNA form, the CDR3 reads TGTGCCAGCAGTCCCGGGACCGGCTATGGCTACACCTTC. This codes for CASSPGTGYGYTF. This chain links TRBV12-3 or TRBV12-4 with TRBJ1-2, with D possibly being TRBD1 (5 bases). The CDR3 runs to 13 residues. The V gene lost 5 bases and the J gene lost 4 bases, with 11 bases spanning the gap.

In this sample, this clonotype turned up a few times. The chain links TRBV7-2 to TRBJ1-5; TRBD1 might be the D (6 bases). V dropped 4 bases and J dropped 6 bases, with 10 bases sitting between them. Germline V gene sequence: CDR1 SGHTA, CDR2 FQGNSA. The length of the CDR3 is 13 residues. CDR3 loop: CASSWDTFQPQHF. Here the CDR3 DNA reads TGTGCCAGCAGCTGGGACACGTTTCAGCCCCAGCATTTT.

This clonotype was observed many times. The chain joins TRBV6-2 or TRBV6-3 to TRBJ1-2; 9 nucleotides match TRBD1. J was trimmed by 7 bases and V by 6 bases; bases with no gene match: 6. Germline CDR1 is MNHEY and CDR2 is SVGEGT. This CDR3 contains 13 residues. The CDR3 bases are TGTGCCAGCAGAGAGGTACAGGGGGCTGGCTACACCTTC. Translation gives CASREVQGAGYTF.

The CDR3 spells CASSLTYRLADSSYEQYF. Here the CDR3 DNA reads TGTGCCAGCAGCCTAACTTATAGACTAGCGGATAGCTCCTACGAGCAGTACTTC. The chain joins TRBV11-3 to TRBJ2-7, with TRBD2 matching over 9 bases. Trimming at V came to 5 bases and at J to 0 bases, leaving 14 bases not matched to a gene. Germline CDR1 SGHNT, CDR2 YENEEA. The CDR3 runs 18 residues. Complete variable domain (other parts from reference TRBV11-3 and TRBJ2-7): EAGVVQSPRYKIIEKKQPVAFWCNPISGHNTLYWYLQNLGQGPELLIRYENEEAVDDSQLPKDRFSAERLKGVDSTLKIQPAELGDSAVYLCASSLTYRLADSSYEQYFGPGTRLTVT.

V usage is TRBV19 and J usage is TRBJ2-3; D uncertain. The V end was cut by 7 bases, the J end by 2 bases, with 25 bases between. The CDR3 runs 18 residues. In germline, CDR1 is LNHDA, CDR2 SQIVND (reference sequence). Written as DNA, the CDR3 is TGTGCCAGTACCAATTTAGGACGGACCGTGGGGAACACAGATACGCAGTATTTT. Its protein product is CASTNLGRTVGNTDTQYF. Using reference TRBV19 and TRBJ2-3 for the parts outside the CDR3, the full variable domain is DGGITQSPKYLFRKEGQNVTLSCEQNLNHDAMYWYRQDPGQGLRLIYYSQIVNDFQKGDIAEGYSVSREKKESFPLTVTSAQKNPTAFYLCASTNLGRTVGNTDTQYFGPGTRLTVL.